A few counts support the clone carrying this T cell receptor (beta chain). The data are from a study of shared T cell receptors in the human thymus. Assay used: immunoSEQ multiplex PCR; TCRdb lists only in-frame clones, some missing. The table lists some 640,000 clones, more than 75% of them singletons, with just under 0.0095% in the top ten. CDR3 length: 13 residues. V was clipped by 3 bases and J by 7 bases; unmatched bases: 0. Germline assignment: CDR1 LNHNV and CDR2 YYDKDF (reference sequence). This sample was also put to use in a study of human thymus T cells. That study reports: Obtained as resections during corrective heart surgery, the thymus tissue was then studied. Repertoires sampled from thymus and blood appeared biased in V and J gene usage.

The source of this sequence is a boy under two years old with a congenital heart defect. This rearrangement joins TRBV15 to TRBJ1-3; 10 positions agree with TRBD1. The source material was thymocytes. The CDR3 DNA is TGTGCCACCAGCAGGGGACAGGGGAACACCATATATTTT. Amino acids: CATSRGQGNTIYF.